Listed below are T cell receptor beta chains from one sample, sequenced in a study of breast tumors, draining lymph nodes, adjacent tissues. Each CDR3 protein is one row after TCRdb ran MiXCR on the multiplex PCR reads. This table has approximately 100,000 distinct CDR3 sequences, 20% to 25% appearing once. The material sequenced was axillary lymph node tissue. These receptors all stem from a female donor with breast cancer. Some clones in this sample may be carry-over from other donors' samples. CDR3s include the opening cysteine and the closing phenylalanine or tryptophan. D genes are given only for firm matches. Clone sizes are given selectively: once, few, many, or a class where the clone is expanded.

j_call: TRBJ2-7; clone_size: -; v_call: TRBV3-1; d_call: -; cdr3_aa: CASSQAQGGSSYEQYF; cdr3_nt: TGTGCCAGCAGCCAAGCGCAAGGAGGGAGCTCCTACGAGCAGTACTTC
j_call: TRBJ2-1; clone_size: many; v_call: TRBV5-1; d_call: -; cdr3_aa: CASSSDPTGYQNEQFF; cdr3_nt: TGCGCCAGCAGCTCAGACCCAACAGGGTACCAAAATGAGCAGTTCTTC
j_call: TRBJ1-1; clone_size: -; v_call: TRBV11-1; d_call: -; cdr3_aa: CASSSPPQNTEAFF; cdr3_nt: TGTGCCAGCAGCTCCCCCCCCCAGAACACTGAAGCTTTCTTT
j_call: TRBJ1-1; clone_size: -; v_call: TRBV24-1; d_call: -; cdr3_aa: CATSDSGAEAFF; cdr3_nt: TGTGCCACCAGTGACTCCGGGGCAGAAGCTTTCTTT
j_call: TRBJ2-7; clone_size: few; v_call: TRBV18; d_call: -; cdr3_aa: CASSRGVSYEQYF; cdr3_nt: TGTGCCAGCTCACGGGGGGTGAGCTACGAGCAGTACTTC
j_call: TRBJ1-5; clone_size: many; v_call: TRBV4-1; d_call: -; cdr3_aa: CASSQEYGSNQPQHF; cdr3_nt: TGCGCCAGCAGCCAAGAGTATGGCAGCAATCAGCCCCAGCATTTT
j_call: TRBJ2-3; clone_size: many; v_call: TRBV5-4; d_call: -; cdr3_aa: CASTARKDTQYF; cdr3_nt: TGTGCCAGCACCGCTCGCAAAGATACGCAGTATTTT
j_call: TRBJ2-1; clone_size: -; v_call: TRBV7-3; d_call: TRBD1; cdr3_aa: CASSLRDREKNEQFF; cdr3_nt: TGTGCCAGCAGCTTGCGGGACAGGGAAAAGAATGAGCAGTTCTTC
j_call: TRBJ1-5; clone_size: many; v_call: TRBV10-2; d_call: TRBD1; cdr3_aa: CASSRSGTGLISNQPQHF; cdr3_nt: TGCGCCAGCAGTAGGTCCGGGACAGGATTAATTAGCAATCAGCCCCAGCATTTT
j_call: TRBJ2-4; clone_size: -; v_call: TRBV9; d_call: -; cdr3_aa: CASSVGLGNIQYF; cdr3_nt: TGTGCCAGCAGCGTAGGACTGGGAAACATTCAGTACTTC
j_call: TRBJ2-1; clone_size: -; v_call: TRBV9; d_call: -; cdr3_aa: CASSVGGGQMGEQFF; cdr3_nt: TGTGCCAGCAGCGTAGGAGGCGGCCAAATGGGTGAGCAGTTCTTC
j_call: TRBJ1-1; clone_size: few; v_call: TRBV14; d_call: -; cdr3_aa: CASSQDQAGLDTEAFF; cdr3_nt: TGTGCCAGCAGCCAAGATCAAGCAGGGTTAGACACTGAAGCTTTCTTT
j_call: TRBJ1-2; clone_size: -; v_call: TRBV7-9; d_call: -; cdr3_aa: CASSLDSGSYGYTF; cdr3_nt: TGTGCCAGCAGCTTAGATTCGGGTAGCTATGGCTACACCTTC
j_call: TRBJ1-4; clone_size: many; v_call: TRBV7-2; d_call: -; cdr3_aa: CASSFYFATNEKLFF; cdr3_nt: TGTGCCAGCAGCTTTTACTTTGCAACTAATGAAAAACTGTTTTTT
j_call: TRBJ2-3; clone_size: many; v_call: TRBV12-3/TRBV12-4; d_call: TRBD2; cdr3_aa: CASSLGGSSADTQYF; cdr3_nt: TGTGCCAGCAGTTTAGGCGGGAGTTCGGCAGATACGCAGTATTTT
j_call: TRBJ1-4; clone_size: many; v_call: TRBV20-1; d_call: TRBD1; cdr3_aa: CSARDGRTGVEKLFF; cdr3_nt: TGCAGTGCTAGAGATGGAAGGACAGGGGTCGAAAAACTGTTTTTT
j_call: TRBJ2-7; clone_size: many; v_call: TRBV5-5; d_call: -; cdr3_aa: CASSLIGAYEQYF; cdr3_nt: TGTGCCAGCAGCCTAATCGGTGCCTACGAGCAGTACTTC
j_call: TRBJ2-3; clone_size: few; v_call: TRBV5-4; d_call: TRBD2; cdr3_aa: CASSTRASGRGTDTQYF; cdr3_nt: TGTGCCAGCAGCACCAGAGCTAGCGGGAGGGGCACAGATACGCAGTATTTT
j_call: TRBJ1-2; clone_size: many; v_call: TRBV6-1; d_call: -; cdr3_aa: CASSDMGRTSNYGYTF; cdr3_nt: TGTGCCAGCAGTGATATGGGACGTACCTCTAACTATGGCTACACCTTC
j_call: TRBJ2-1; clone_size: -; v_call: TRBV6-1; d_call: TRBD2; cdr3_aa: CASSTGLAGSSYNEQFF; cdr3_nt: TGTGCCAGCAGTACGGGACTAGCGGGGAGCTCCTACAATGAGCAGTTCTTC
j_call: TRBJ2-2; clone_size: few; v_call: TRBV6-1; d_call: -; cdr3_aa: CASVPLSGELFF; cdr3_nt: TGTGCCAGCGTGCCCTTATCCGGGGAGCTGTTTTTT
j_call: TRBJ2-1; clone_size: many; v_call: TRBV4-1; d_call: TRBD1; cdr3_aa: CASSQDPRDRVMSEQFF; cdr3_nt: TGCGCCAGCAGCCAAGACCCCCGGGACAGGGTAATGAGTGAGCAGTTCTTC
j_call: TRBJ2-1; clone_size: many; v_call: TRBV11-3; d_call: -; cdr3_aa: CASSLAANEQFF; cdr3_nt: TGTGCCAGCAGCTTAGCTGCCAATGAGCAGTTCTTC
j_call: TRBJ2-3; clone_size: -; v_call: TRBV3-1; d_call: -; cdr3_aa: CASSHLGSNTQYF; cdr3_nt: TGTGCCAGCAGCCACCTCGGGTCCAATACGCAGTATTTT
j_call: TRBJ1-4; clone_size: many; v_call: TRBV20-1; d_call: -; cdr3_aa: CSALEMGGVEEKLFF; cdr3_nt: TGCAGTGCTTTAGAGATGGGTGGGGTCGAGGAAAAACTGTTTTTT
j_call: TRBJ2-7; clone_size: many; v_call: TRBV19; d_call: TRBD1; cdr3_aa: CASSNPGDSPYEQYF; cdr3_nt: TGTGCCAGTAGTAATCCAGGGGACAGTCCTTACGAGCAGTACTTC
j_call: TRBJ2-5; clone_size: many; v_call: TRBV5-1; d_call: TRBD2; cdr3_aa: CASSWTSGQETQYF; cdr3_nt: TGCGCCAGCAGCTGGACTAGCGGCCAAGAGACCCAGTACTTC
j_call: TRBJ2-2; clone_size: -; v_call: TRBV27; d_call: TRBD2; cdr3_aa: CASSRLAGGFGGELFF; cdr3_nt: TGTGCCAGCAGCAGACTAGCGGGGGGGTTTGGCGGGGAGCTGTTTTTT
j_call: TRBJ1-2; clone_size: many; v_call: TRBV10-3; d_call: -; cdr3_aa: CAISESESFTWGYTF; cdr3_nt: TGTGCCATCAGTGAGTCGGAGAGTTTTACGTGGGGCTACACCTTC
j_call: TRBJ2-5; clone_size: many; v_call: TRBV12-3/TRBV12-4; d_call: TRBD2; cdr3_aa: CASSPGLAGLQETQYF; cdr3_nt: TGTGCCAGCAGTCCGGGACTAGCGGGGTTACAAGAGACCCAGTACTTC
j_call: TRBJ1-5; clone_size: few; v_call: TRBV5-1; d_call: -; cdr3_aa: CASSTRGGNQPQHF; cdr3_nt: TGCGCCAGCTCGACTAGGGGGGGAAATCAGCCCCAGCATTTT
j_call: TRBJ1-6; clone_size: many; v_call: TRBV6-1; d_call: -; cdr3_aa: CASSEHPANSPLHF; cdr3_nt: TGTGCCAGCAGTGAACACCCCGCGAATTCACCCCTCCACTTT
j_call: TRBJ2-3; clone_size: -; v_call: TRBV6-1; d_call: -; cdr3_aa: CAGSAGTSSRLGAQIRQYF; cdr3_nt: TGTGCCGGCAGTGCCGGGACAAGTTCACGTCTAGGAGCACAGATACGGCAGTATTTT
j_call: TRBJ1-3; clone_size: few; v_call: TRBV6-2/TRBV6-3; d_call: -; cdr3_aa: CASSFRGHGNTIYF; cdr3_nt: TGTGCCAGCAGTTTCAGGGGCCATGGAAACACCATATATTTT
j_call: TRBJ2-5; clone_size: few; v_call: TRBV11-2; d_call: -; cdr3_aa: CASSFVTLDSQETQYF; cdr3_nt: TGTGCCAGCAGCTTCGTTACTCTGGACAGCCAAGAGACCCAGTACTTC
j_call: TRBJ2-1; clone_size: many; v_call: TRBV30; d_call: -; cdr3_aa: CAWIEHTYNEQFF; cdr3_nt: TGTGCCTGGATAGAACATACCTACAATGAGCAGTTCTTC
j_call: TRBJ1-3; clone_size: many; v_call: TRBV7-9; d_call: -; cdr3_aa: CASSFPGQETGNTIYF; cdr3_nt: TGTGCCAGCAGCTTTCCGGGCCAGGAAACTGGAAACACCATATATTTT
j_call: TRBJ2-1; clone_size: many; v_call: TRBV2; d_call: -; cdr3_aa: CASAGDNEQFF; cdr3_nt: TGTGCCAGCGCTGGGGACAATGAGCAGTTCTTC
j_call: TRBJ1-2; clone_size: -; v_call: TRBV6-5; d_call: -; cdr3_aa: CASCLRAGGYGYTF; cdr3_nt: TGTGCCAGCTGCTTGAGGGCCGGCGGATATGGCTACACCTTC
j_call: TRBJ2-7; clone_size: many; v_call: TRBV4-1; d_call: TRBD1; cdr3_aa: CASSLEPGQGSYEQYF; cdr3_nt: TGCGCCAGCAGCCTTGAACCGGGACAGGGTTCCTACGAGCAGTACTTC